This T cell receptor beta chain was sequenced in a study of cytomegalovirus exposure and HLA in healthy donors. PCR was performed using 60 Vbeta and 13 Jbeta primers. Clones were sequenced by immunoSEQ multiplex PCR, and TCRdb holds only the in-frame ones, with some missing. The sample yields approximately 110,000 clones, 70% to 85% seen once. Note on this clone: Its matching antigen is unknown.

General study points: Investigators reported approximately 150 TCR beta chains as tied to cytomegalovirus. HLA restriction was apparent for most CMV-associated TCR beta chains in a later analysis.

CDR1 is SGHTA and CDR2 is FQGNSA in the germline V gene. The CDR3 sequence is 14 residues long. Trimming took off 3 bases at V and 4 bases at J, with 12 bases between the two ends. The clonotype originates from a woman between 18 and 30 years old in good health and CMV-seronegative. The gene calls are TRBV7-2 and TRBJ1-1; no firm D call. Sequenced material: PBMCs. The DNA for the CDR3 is TGTGCCAGCAGCTTTCCTTCGGGTAGCACTGAAGCTTTCTTT. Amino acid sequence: CASSFPSGSTEAFF. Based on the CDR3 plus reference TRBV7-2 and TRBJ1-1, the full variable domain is GAGVSQSPSNKVTEKGKDVELRCDPISGHTALYWYRQSLGQGLEFLIYFQGNSAPDKSGLPSDRFSAERTGGSVSTLTIQRTQQEDSAVYLCASSFPSGSTEAFFGQGTRLTVV.